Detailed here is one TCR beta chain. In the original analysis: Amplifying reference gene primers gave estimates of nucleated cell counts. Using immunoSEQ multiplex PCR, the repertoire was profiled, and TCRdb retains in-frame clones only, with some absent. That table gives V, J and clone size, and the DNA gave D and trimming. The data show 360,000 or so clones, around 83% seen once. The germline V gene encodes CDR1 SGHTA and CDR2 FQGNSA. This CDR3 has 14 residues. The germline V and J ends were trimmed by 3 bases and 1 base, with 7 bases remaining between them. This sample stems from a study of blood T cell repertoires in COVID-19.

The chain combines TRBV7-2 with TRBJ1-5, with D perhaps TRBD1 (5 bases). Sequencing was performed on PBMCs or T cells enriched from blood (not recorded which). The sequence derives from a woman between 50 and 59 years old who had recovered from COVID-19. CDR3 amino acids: CASSFAGSNQPQHF. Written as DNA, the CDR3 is TGTGCCAGCAGCTTTGCAGGGAGCAATCAGCCCCAGCATTTT.